What follows describes a single T cell receptor beta chain. What it binds is not known. V gave up 3 bases and J gave up 4 bases; unmatched junction bases: 12. The CDR3 length is 16 residues. From germline, CDR1 is SNHLY and CDR2 FYNNEI. This record comes from a study of shared clonotypes between healthy human individuals. Whole-study findings and limits: Compared with clonotypes that all four donors shared, non-shared clonotypes had lower generation probabilities.

CD45RO-negative CD8 cells positively selected for CCR7 made up the naive population, which excluded terminally differentiated effector memory CD45RA+ cells. Once extracted for a subset, genomic DNA was divided evenly among several immunoSEQ plates. The data were produced by immunoSEQ multiplex PCR, yet TCRdb's version contains in-frame clones alone and is incomplete. The table records some 2 million clones, just under 95% of them present only once. This clonotype was sampled from a man aged 18 to 29 in good health. The sample comprised naive CD8+ T cells sorted from blood. V and J are TRBV2 and TRBJ2-7; 7 bases fit TRBD2. CDR3 DNA: TGTGCCAGCAGTGAGGGGGGGACCCGCGGATGGTACGAGCAGTACTTC. Residues: CASSEGGTRGWYEQYF.